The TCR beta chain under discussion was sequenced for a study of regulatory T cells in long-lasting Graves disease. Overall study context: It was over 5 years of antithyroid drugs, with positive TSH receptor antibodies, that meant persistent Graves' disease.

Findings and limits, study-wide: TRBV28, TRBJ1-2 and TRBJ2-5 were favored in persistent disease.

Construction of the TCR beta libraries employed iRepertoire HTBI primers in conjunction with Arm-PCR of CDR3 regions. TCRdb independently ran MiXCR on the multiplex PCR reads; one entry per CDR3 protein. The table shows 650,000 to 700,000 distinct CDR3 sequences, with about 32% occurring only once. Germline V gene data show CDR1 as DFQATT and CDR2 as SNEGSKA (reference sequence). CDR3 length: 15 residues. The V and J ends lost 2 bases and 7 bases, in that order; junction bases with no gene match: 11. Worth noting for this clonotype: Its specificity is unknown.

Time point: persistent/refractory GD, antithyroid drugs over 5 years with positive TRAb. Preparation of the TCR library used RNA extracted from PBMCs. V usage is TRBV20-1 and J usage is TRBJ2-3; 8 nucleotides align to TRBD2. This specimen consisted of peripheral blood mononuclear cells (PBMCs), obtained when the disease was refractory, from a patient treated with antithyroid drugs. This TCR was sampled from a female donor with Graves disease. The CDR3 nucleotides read TGCAGTGCTAGATACAGCGGGAGACCTTACCATACGCAGTATTTT. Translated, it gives CSARYSGRPYHTQYF.